This TCR beta chain was captured in a study of blood T cell repertoires in COVID-19. Study background: From the United States, Italy and Spain came samples of acute and convalescent COVID-19. Sources were T cells, B-cell-depleted T cells, or PBMCs; the material itself was cDNA or gDNA.

Sequenced by immunoSEQ multiplex PCR; TCRdb stores in-frame clones only, minus some. The table includes 150,000 to 200,000 clones, about 86% detected once. This CDR3 spans 18 amino acids. Germline CDR1 LNHDA, CDR2 SQIVND (reference sequence). With V trimmed by 4 bases and J by 0 bases, 10 bases remained unmatched. This clone was seen a few times. This sequence originates from an elderly woman with acute or convalescent COVID-19. The V and J genes are TRBV19 and TRBJ1-2, with 11 bases fitting TRBD1. The sample comprised peripheral blood. CDR3 region: CASSTLRTGGLSNYGYTF. The CDR3 DNA reads TGTGCCAGTAGTACCCTTCGGACAGGGGGCTTGTCTAACTATGGCTACACCTTC.